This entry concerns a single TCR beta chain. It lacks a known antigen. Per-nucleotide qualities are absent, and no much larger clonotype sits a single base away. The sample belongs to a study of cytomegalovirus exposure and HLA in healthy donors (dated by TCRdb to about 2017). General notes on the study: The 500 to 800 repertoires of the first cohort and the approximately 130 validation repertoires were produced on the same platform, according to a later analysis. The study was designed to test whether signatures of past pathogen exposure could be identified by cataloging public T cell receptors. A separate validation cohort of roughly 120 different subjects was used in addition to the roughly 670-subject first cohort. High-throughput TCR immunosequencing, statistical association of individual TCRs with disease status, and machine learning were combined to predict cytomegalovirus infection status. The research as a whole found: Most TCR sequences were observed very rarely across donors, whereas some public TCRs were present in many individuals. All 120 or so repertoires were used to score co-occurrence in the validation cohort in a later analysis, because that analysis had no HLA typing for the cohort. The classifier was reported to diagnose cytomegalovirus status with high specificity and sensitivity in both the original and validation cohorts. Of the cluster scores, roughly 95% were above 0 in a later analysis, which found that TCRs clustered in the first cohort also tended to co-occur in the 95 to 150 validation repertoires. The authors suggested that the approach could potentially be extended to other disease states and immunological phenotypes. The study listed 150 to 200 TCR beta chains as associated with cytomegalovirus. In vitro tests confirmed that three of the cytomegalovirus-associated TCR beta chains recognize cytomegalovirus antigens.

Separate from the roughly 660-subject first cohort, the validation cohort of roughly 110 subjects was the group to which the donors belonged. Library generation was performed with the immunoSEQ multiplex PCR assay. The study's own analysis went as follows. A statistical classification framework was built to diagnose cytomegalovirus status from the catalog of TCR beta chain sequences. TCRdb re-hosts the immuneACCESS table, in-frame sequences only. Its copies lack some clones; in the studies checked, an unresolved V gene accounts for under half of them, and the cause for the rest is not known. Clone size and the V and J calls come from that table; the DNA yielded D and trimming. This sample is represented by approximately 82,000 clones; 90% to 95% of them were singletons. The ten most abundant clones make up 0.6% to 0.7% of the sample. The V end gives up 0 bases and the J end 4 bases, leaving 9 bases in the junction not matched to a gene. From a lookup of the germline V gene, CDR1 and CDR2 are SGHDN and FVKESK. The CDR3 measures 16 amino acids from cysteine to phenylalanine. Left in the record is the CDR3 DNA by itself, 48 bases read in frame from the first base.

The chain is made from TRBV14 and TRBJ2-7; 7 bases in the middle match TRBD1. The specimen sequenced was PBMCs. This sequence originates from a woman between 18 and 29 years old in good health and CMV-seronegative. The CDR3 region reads CASSQDSYRGWYEQYF. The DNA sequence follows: TGTGCCAGCAGCCAAGATTCGTACAGGGGATGGTACGAGCAGTACTTC.